This T cell receptor (beta chain) was profiled in a study of OX40 agonist ivuxolimab in advanced cancers. Produced via immunoSEQ multiplex PCR; TCRdb's table is partial and in-frame only. The repertoire holds roughly 100,000 clones, with about 90% as singletons. Germline V CDR1 and CDR2: MNHEY, SVGAGI. The CDR3 totals 16 residues. Trimming cost V 4 bases and J 2 bases, with 17 bases left between them. This chain joins TRBV6-5 and TRBJ1-1; D is unresolved. The sequence came from an adult with an advanced solid tumor such as melanoma, head and neck, liver or kidney cancer. Here the sequenced sample was CD4+ or CD8+ T cells sorted from blood, taken in a trial of the OX40 agonist ivuxolimab. CDR3 coding DNA: TGTGCCAGCAGTTTTTATCCGGGGAGGTATAACACTGAAGCTTTCTTT. Protein product: CASSFYPGRYNTEAFF.